This entry lists 31 T cell receptor beta chains sequenced from one sample in a study of blood T cell repertoires in COVID-19. The repertoire was sequenced with immunoSEQ multiplex PCR; TCRdb's copy has only in-frame clones and lacks some. The data contain about 240,000 clones, 87% of them singletons. The sequencing input was peripheral blood. The receptors stem from a man aged 60-69 years who had recovered from COVID-19.

V gene TRBV5-4 combines with J gene TRBJ1-1; 9 nucleotides match TRBD1. Germline loops: CDR1 SGHNT, CDR2 YYREEE (reference sequence). This CDR3 has 16 amino acids. Trimming cost V 2 bases and J 3 bases; bases outside gene matches: 8. The CDR3 DNA follows: TGTGCCAGCAGCTTCAAGTCGACAGGGGGGGACACTGAAGCTTTCTTT. Encoded protein: CASSFKSTGGDTEAFF.

On this clone itself: Other DNA sequences in the sample encode the same CDR3. This chain connects TRBV7-2 to TRBJ2-1, with 9 bases identical to TRBD2. This CDR3 contains 15 residues. The V gene end was trimmed by 5 bases and the J gene end by 4 bases; junction bases not matched to a gene: 6. CDR1 is SGHTA, CDR2 FQGNSA, per germline. The CDR3: CASSLGLAPYNEQFF. As DNA, the CDR3 is TGTGCCAGCAGCCTCGGACTAGCGCCTTACAATGAGCAGTTCTTC.

The rearrangement links TRBV6-6 to TRBJ2-3; TRBD1 might be the D (6 bases). Germline values: CDR1 MNHNY, CDR2 SVGAGI (reference sequence). V lost 3 bases and J lost 1, with 8 bases in between. This CDR3 comprises 14 residues. CDR3 DNA sequence: TGTGCCAGCAGTTATAGGACAGGCACAGATACGCAGTATTTT. As protein: CASSYRTGTDTQYF.

This sequence joins TRBV5-1 and TRBJ2-7, with TRBD1 matching over 9 bases. V dropped 2 bases and J dropped 7; count of bases not matched to a gene: 10. The CDR3 consists of 15 residues. Per the germline V gene, CDR1 is SGHRS and CDR2 is YFSETQ. The CDR3 DNA is TGCGCCAGCAGCTTAACAGGGGGCCGAACGGGGGAGCAGTACGTC. As protein: CASSLTGGRTGEQYV.

This clone was seen a few times. The V and J genes are TRBV20-1 and TRBJ1-4; no clear D. V gave up 3 bases and J gave up 8 bases, with 16 bases separating them. The CDR3 is 14 amino acids. Germline V gene lookup returns CDR1 DFQATT and CDR2 SNEGSKA (reference sequence). As DNA, the CDR3 is TGCAGTGCTAGTCGTACGGTAGGAGGCGAAAAACTGTTTTTT. Protein product: CSASRTVGGEKLFF.

The V call is TRBV10-3, the J call TRBJ2-2; D might be TRBD1 (6 bases). The germline V gene encodes CDR1 ENHRY and CDR2 SYGVKD. The V gene lost 0 bases and the J gene lost 6 bases, with 11 bases spanning the gap. The CDR3 sequence is 15 residues long. The CDR3 DNA reads TGTGCCATCAGTGAGTCCCGGACAGTTCCCGGGGAGCTGTTTTTT. Translated: CAISESRTVPGELFF.

This sequence joins TRBV5-6 and TRBJ2-1, with D possibly being TRBD2 (5 bases). The germline CDR1 and CDR2 sequences are SGHDT and YYEEEE. The CDR3 covers 13 residues. Trimming pared 3 bases from V and 11 bases from J, leaving 15 bases between. Here the CDR3 DNA reads TGTGCCAGCAGCTACGGGATTACCGGGCAGCAGTTCTTC. Amino acid sequence: CASSYGITGQQFF. Full variable domain (remainder filled in from reference TRBV5-6 and TRBJ2-1): DAGVTQSPTHLIKTRGQQVTLRCSPKSGHDTVSWYQQALGQGPQFIFQYYEEEERQRGNFPDRFSGHQFPNYSSELNVNALLLGDSALYLCASSYGITGQQFFGPGTRLTVL.

The chain recombines TRBV7-9 with TRBJ2-2, with 10 nucleotides matching TRBD1. From germline, CDR1 is SEHNR and CDR2 FQNEAQ (reference sequence). V was pared by 4 bases and J by 1 base, with 3 bases of the junction left unmatched. The CDR3 is made up of 16 amino acids. The CDR3 spells CASSSWTGGNTGELFF. The CDR3 bases are TGTGCCAGCAGCTCTTGGACAGGGGGGAACACCGGGGAGCTGTTTTTT.

The chain's CDR3 is CASSLVGGLQETQYF. For the CDR3, the DNA is TGCGCCAGCAGCTTGGTCGGTGGTCTTCAAGAGACCCAGTACTTC. The chain couples TRBV5-1 to TRBJ2-5; D call uncertain. Trimming stripped 0 bases from V and 2 bases from J, with 11 bases between. CDR1 is SGHRS, CDR2 YFSETQ, per germline. The CDR3 sequence is 15 residues long.

J is TRBJ2-2 and V is TRBV5-1; D might be TRBD2 (5 bases). V lost 4 bases and J 1 base, leaving 8 bases between the germline ends. The CDR3 is 14 amino acids. Germline values: CDR1 SGHRS, CDR2 YFSETQ. DNA for the CDR3: TGCGCCAGCAGCCAGCGGCTGAACACCGGGGAGCTGTTTTTT. It encodes CASSQRLNTGELFF.

This chain joins TRBV6-5 and TRBJ2-3, with 11 bases aligning to TRBD2. The CDR3 length is 16 residues. V trimming: 0 bases; J trimming: 4 bases; junction bases outside the gene matches: 3. CDR1 and CDR2 (germline): MNHEY, SVGAGI. CDR3 sequence reads: CASSYSKLAGADTQYF. In DNA, the CDR3 is TGTGCCAGCAGTTACTCGAAACTAGCGGGGGCAGATACGCAGTATTTT.

The J gene is TRBJ2-4, the V gene TRBV30, with D perhaps TRBD1 (6 bases). V was trimmed by 8 bases and J by 6 bases, leaving 14 bases between them. The germline gives CDR1 GTSNPN, CDR2 SVGIG (reference sequence). CDR3 length: 12 residues. The CDR3 sequence: CAPLQGRNIQYF. CDR3 sequence (DNA): TGTGCCCCCCTACAGGGTAGAAACATTCAGTACTTC.

The chain joins TRBV4-2 to TRBJ2-7; 7 bases fit TRBD1. This CDR3 is built from 16 residues. Germline lookup yields CDR1 LGHNA and CDR2 YNFKEQ. The junction had 8 bases not matched to a gene; V was cut back by 0 bases and J by 3 bases. Written as DNA, the CDR3 is TGTGCCAGCAGCCAAGAAGGGACAGCCGGGTACTACGAGCAGTACTTC. It yields the protein CASSQEGTAGYYEQYF.

The J gene is TRBJ1-2, the V gene TRBV9; D gene unclear. Trimming left V 0 bases short and J 3 bases short, with 9 bases between. The CDR3 totals 14 residues. The germline gives CDR1 SGDLS, CDR2 YYNGEE. The CDR3 nucleotides are TGTGCCAGCAGCGTAGCTCCGGGAGACTATGGCTACACCTTC. Translated: CASSVAPGDYGYTF.

The chain couples TRBV9 to TRBJ2-3; the match to TRBD2 covers 14 bases. The V segment lost 1 base and the J segment 2 bases; nucleotides outside the gene matches: 6. The CDR3 covers 18 residues. CDR1 and CDR2 (germline): SGDLS, YYNGEE. CDR3 nucleotides: TGTGCCAGCAGCGTAACGACTAGCGGGGGGGGCCTCACAGATACGCAGTATTTT. Encoded protein: CASSVTTSGGGLTDTQYF.

This chain links TRBV7-9 with TRBJ1-6, with 8 bases matching TRBD1. The CDR3 spans 13 residues. Germline V gives CDR1 SEHNR, CDR2 FQNEAQ (reference sequence). V was clipped by 5 bases and J by 9 bases; unmatched bases: 3. Here the CDR3 reads CASSLTGASPLHF. The DNA for the CDR3 is TGTGCCAGCAGCCTGACAGGGGCTTCACCCCTCCACTTT.

The chain has TRBV6-4 and TRBJ1-1; unclear D gene. The CDR3 is 15 residues long. CDR1 and CDR2 (germline): MRHNA, SNTAGT. The V gene lost 3 bases and the J gene lost 1 base, with 12 bases spanning the gap. The CDR3 reads CASSESPGSNTEAFF. The CDR3 DNA reads as TGTGCCAGCAGTGAGAGCCCGGGGTCGAACACTGAAGCTTTCTTT.

Only a few counts were recorded for this clone. The chain is built from TRBV5-4 and TRBJ2-2; D perhaps matches TRBD1 (7 bases). Trimming shortened V by 4 bases and J by 6 bases, and 16 bases separated the two germline ends. CDR1 and CDR2 from the germline V gene are SGHNT and YYREEE (reference sequence). The CDR3 length is 15 residues. The CDR3, as DNA: TGTGCCAGCAGCCAGGGGGGCATGAAACCCGGGGAGCTGTTTTTT. Residues: CASSQGGMKPGELFF.

The rearrangement joins TRBV19 to TRBJ1-6; D is undetermined. From germline, CDR1 is LNHDA and CDR2 SQIVND (reference sequence). This CDR3 has 15 residues. V was shortened by 5 bases and J by 8 bases, with 16 bases between the two germline ends. The CDR3 is CASSSAAGLYSPLHF. The CDR3 DNA sequence: TGTGCCAGTAGTTCCGCAGCGGGGTTGTATTCACCCCTCCACTTT. Looking up the rest from reference TRBV19 and TRBJ1-6 gives the full variable domain: DGGITQSPKYLFRKEGQNVTLSCEQNLNHDAMYWYRQDPGQGLRLIYYSQIVNDFQKGDIAEGYSVSREKKESFPLTVTSAQKNPTAFYLCASSSAAGLYSPLHFGNGTRLTVT.

This chain uses TRBV7-9 with TRBJ2-7, with 13 bases that match TRBD2. The CDR3 has 16 amino acids. Germline CDR1 is SEHNR and CDR2 is FQNEAQ (reference sequence). The trim removed 4 bases at V and 5 bases at J, leaving 8 bases unmatched. As DNA, the CDR3 is TGTGCCAGCAGCTATGGGACTAGCGGGGACGTAAACGAGCAGTACGTC. It translates to CASSYGTSGDVNEQYV.

The V gene is TRBV19, the J gene TRBJ1-6; 7 nucleotides line up with TRBD1. The V gene's germline CDR1 is LNHDA and CDR2 SQIVND (reference sequence). V shed 3 bases and J 4 bases; nucleotides not matched to a gene: 6. The CDR3 length is 16 residues. The CDR3 DNA follows: TGTGCCAGTAGTATTGGTCCGGGACAGTATAATTCACCCCTCCACTTT. It specifies CASSIGPGQYNSPLHF.

The chain couples TRBV18 to TRBJ1-1, with no clear D. There are 15 residues in the CDR3. The V end lost 3 bases, the J end lost 1 base, and 12 bases lay between the germline ends. CDR1 is KGHSH and CDR2 is LQKENI in the germline V gene. This CDR3 is CASSPVNRGNTEAFF. CDR3 bases: TGTGCCAGCTCACCCGTGAATAGAGGGAACACTGAAGCTTTCTTT.

The chain is built from TRBV30 and TRBJ2-3; TRBD2 matches at 10 bases. The junction had 2 bases not matched to a gene; V was cut back by 4 bases and J by 1 base. The CDR3 length is 14 residues. Germline V CDR1 and CDR2: GTSNPN, SVGIG (reference sequence). The DNA for the CDR3 is TGTGCCTGGAATCTAGCGGGGGGCACAGATACGCAGTATTTT. This codes for CAWNLAGGTDTQYF. The variable domain in full, completed from reference TRBV30 and TRBJ2-3, reads SQTIHQWPATLVQPVGSPLSLECTVEGTSNPNLYWYRQAAGRGLQLLFYSVGIGQISSEVPQNLSASRPQDRQFILSSKKLLLSDSGFYLCAWNLAGGTDTQYFGPGTRLTVL.

V and J are TRBV19 and TRBJ1-1, with D maybe TRBD1 (6 bases). Trimming shortened V by 5 bases and J by 8 bases, and 15 bases separated the two germline ends. The germline V gene encodes CDR1 LNHDA and CDR2 SQIVND (reference sequence). The CDR3 has 13 residues. The CDR3 DNA is TGTGCCAGTAGTGGGATGGACAGCCGCGAAGCTTTCTTT. It encodes CASSGMDSREAFF.

V is TRBV4-2 and J is TRBJ2-3; 11 bases are a match to TRBD2. V lost 1 base, J lost 5 bases, and 5 bases stayed unmatched. This CDR3 comprises 16 residues. Germline V CDR1 and CDR2: LGHNA, YNFKEQ. The CDR3 region is CASSQGSGGAGDTQYF. CDR3 sequence (DNA): TGTGCCAGCAGCCAAGGTAGCGGGGGGGCGGGAGATACGCAGTATTTT.

The chain combines TRBV7-5 with TRBJ2-6; the table's D call TRBD1 went unverified against the DNA. TRBV7-5 is shown as a pseudogene. The CDR3 has 13 amino acids. As DNA, the CDR3 is TGTGCTACAATGTGCTCTGGGGCCAACGTCCTGACTTTC. This sequence encodes CATMCSGANVLTF.

The chain employs TRBV24-1 and TRBJ2-5, with D perhaps TRBD1 (5 bases). Germline-derived CDR1 and CDR2 are KGHDR and SFDVKD. This CDR3 region has 15 residues. Trimming took 4 bases from V and 1 from J, leaving 12 bases between them. The CDR3 protein is CATSDPTGSQETQYF. CDR3 nucleotide sequence: TGTGCCACCAGTGACCCTACAGGTAGCCAAGAGACCCAGTACTTC.

The J gene is TRBJ1-5, the V gene TRBV4-1; D not certain. There are 13 residues in the CDR3. Germline assignment: CDR1 MGHRA and CDR2 YSYEKL. V gave up 4 bases and J gave up 4 bases, with 8 bases separating them. CDR3 protein: CASSRQENQPQHF. The CDR3 DNA reads as TGCGCCAGCAGCCGGCAGGAAAATCAGCCCCAGCATTTT.

V and J are TRBV24-1 and TRBJ2-3; D is perhaps TRBD1 (6 bases). The germline gives CDR1 KGHDR, CDR2 SFDVKD. V lost 3 bases to trimming and J lost 0 bases, with 12 bases between them. This CDR3 spans 16 amino acids. This chain's CDR3 is CATSDSRGSSTDTQYF. The CDR3 region has the DNA TGTGCCACCAGTGATAGCAGGGGATCTAGCACAGATACGCAGTATTTT.

The CDR3 sequence is CASSPALGQNTGELFF. The DNA for the CDR3 is TGTGCCAGCTCACCTGCCCTTGGACAGAACACCGGGGAGCTGTTTTTT. The chain joins TRBV18 to TRBJ2-2; possible D gene TRBD1, 5 bases. Germline lookup yields CDR1 KGHSH and CDR2 LQKENI. The V end was cut by 3 bases, the J end by 1 base, with 12 bases between. CDR3 length: 16 amino acids. The full variable domain, in which reference TRBV18 and TRBJ2-2 provide the parts outside the CDR3, is NAGVMQNPRHLVRRRGQEARLRCSPMKGHSHVYWYRQLPEEGLKFMVYLQKENIIDESGMPKERFSAEFPKEGPSILRIQQVVRGDSAAYFCASSPALGQNTGELFFGEGSRLTVL.

The gene calls are TRBV5-4 and TRBJ2-2, with D possibly being TRBD2 (7 bases). Germline V gives CDR1 SGHNT, CDR2 YYREEE (reference sequence). The V gene lost 2 bases and the J gene lost 1 base, with 12 bases spanning the gap. The CDR3 extends over 16 amino acids. CDR3 region: CASSFGGAENTGELFF. The CDR3 region has the DNA TGTGCCAGCAGCTTTGGGGGGGCGGAGAACACCGGGGAGCTGTTTTTT. Supplemented by reference TRBV5-4 and TRBJ2-2, the full variable domain reads ETGVTQSPTHLIKTRGQQVTLRCSSQSGHNTVSWYQQALGQGPQFIFQYYREEENGRGNFPPRFSGLQFPNYSSELNVNALELDDSALYLCASSFGGAENTGELFFGEGSRLTVL.